A selection of T cell receptor beta chains follows, all from one sample in a study of technical replicates of blood from a handful of donors. Sequencing used immunoSEQ multiplex PCR; TCRdb keeps in-frame clones, though not all of them. Of fewer than 100,000 clones listed, around 96% are singletons. The sample comprised T cells isolated from PBMCs. These receptor sequences come from a human donor in good health. Both conserved end residues are part of each CDR3. The order of the fields is J gene, D gene, clone size, V gene, CDR3 DNA, CDR3 protein. The D gene is left open where the match is weak. Not all rows give a size; the values are once, few, many and, for expanded clones, a class.

TRBJ1-1 - once TRBV6-5 TGTGCCAGCAGTTACCTAGGGGTCGAGAACACTGAAGCTTTCTTT CASSYLGVENTEAFF
TRBJ2-1 - - TRBV4-2 TGTGCCAGCAGCCGAGACTCGGGTACCTACAATGAGCAGTTCTTC CASSRDSGTYNEQFF
TRBJ2-7 TRBD1 - TRBV27 TGTGCCAGCAGTCTGTCGAGAGGGGGCTCTGTCGAGCAGTACTTC CASSLSRGGSVEQYF
TRBJ1-1 - - TRBV7-9 TGTGCCAGCAGCTTAGACAGGGAAGCGTTCGAAGCTTTCTTT CASSLDREAFEAFF
TRBJ2-5 TRBD2 once TRBV5-4 TGTGCCAGCAGCTACAATTTAGCGGGAGGAGAGACCCAGTACTTC CASSYNLAGGETQYF
TRBJ1-2 TRBD1 - TRBV11-2 TGTGCCAGCAGCATCGGACAGGGCAGCGGCTACACCTTC CASSIGQGSGYTF
TRBJ2-2 TRBD2 - TRBV7-2 TGTGCCAGCAGCCCCATGGTACCGACTAGCGGGGCCGGGGAGCTGTTTTTT CASSPMVPTSGAGELFF
TRBJ2-5 - - TRBV7-2 TGTGCCAGCAGCCCCCGGAAGGGTGGGGGGGAGACCCAGTACTTC CASSPRKGGGETQYF
TRBJ2-7 - - TRBV19 TGTGCCAGTAGTCCCTTTCTAGGAGCCGGGTACGAGCAGTACTTC CASSPFLGAGYEQYF
TRBJ1-2 - - TRBV6-1 TGTGCCAGCTCCGTTGACTATGGCTACACCTTC CASSVDYGYTF
TRBJ2-7 - - TRBV2 TGTGCCAGCAGTGTTGGCAGTTTCTACGAGCAGTACTTC CASSVGSFYEQYF
TRBJ2-6 - - TRBV9 TGTGCCAGCAGCACACCGACTACCGGGGGGCCTCGCTCTGGGGCCAACGTCCTGACTTTC CASSTPTTGGPRSGANVLTF
TRBJ2-3 TRBD1 - TRBV19 TGTGCCAGTAGTAGGGGACAGGGTCCAGATACGCAGTATTTT CASSRGQGPDTQYF
TRBJ2-7 - once TRBV7-2 TGTGCCAGCAGCCCCGTCTCCGGGGAGCCAACCTACGAGCAGTACTTC CASSPVSGEPTYEQYF
TRBJ2-7 - - TRBV7-2 TGTGCCAGCAGCCCCCCCCGGAGGAACGAGCAGTACTTC CASSPPRRNEQYF